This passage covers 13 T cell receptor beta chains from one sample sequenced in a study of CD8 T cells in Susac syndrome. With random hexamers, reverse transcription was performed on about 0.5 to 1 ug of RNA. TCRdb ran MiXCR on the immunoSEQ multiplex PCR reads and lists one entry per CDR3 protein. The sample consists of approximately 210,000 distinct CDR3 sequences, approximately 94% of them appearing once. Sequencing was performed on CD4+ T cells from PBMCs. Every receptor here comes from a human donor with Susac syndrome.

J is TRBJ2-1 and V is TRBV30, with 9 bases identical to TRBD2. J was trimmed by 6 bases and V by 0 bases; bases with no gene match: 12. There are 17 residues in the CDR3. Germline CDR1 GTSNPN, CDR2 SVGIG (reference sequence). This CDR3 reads CAWSVYGGAGGANEQFF. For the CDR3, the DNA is TGTGCCTGGAGTGTCTATGGTGGCGCGGGGGGGGCCAATGAGCAGTTCTTC.

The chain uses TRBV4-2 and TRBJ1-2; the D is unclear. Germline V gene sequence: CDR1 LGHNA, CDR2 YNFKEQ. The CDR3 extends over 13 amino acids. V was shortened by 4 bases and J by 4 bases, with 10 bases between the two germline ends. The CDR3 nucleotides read TGTGCCAGCAGCCCAGGACGGATCTATGGCTACACCTTC. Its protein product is CASSPGRIYGYTF.

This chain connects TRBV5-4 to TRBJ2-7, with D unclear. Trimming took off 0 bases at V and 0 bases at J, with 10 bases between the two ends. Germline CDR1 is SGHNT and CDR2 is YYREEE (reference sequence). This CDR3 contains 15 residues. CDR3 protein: CASSLGFDASYEQYF. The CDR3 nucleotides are TGTGCCAGCAGCTTGGGATTTGACGCCTCCTACGAGCAGTACTTC.

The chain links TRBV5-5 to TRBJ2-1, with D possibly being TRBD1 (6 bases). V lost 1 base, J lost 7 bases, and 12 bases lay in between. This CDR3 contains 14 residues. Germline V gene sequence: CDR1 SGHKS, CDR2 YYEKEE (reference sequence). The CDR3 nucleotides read TGTGCCAGCAGCTTGAAGGACAGTTTAAATGAGCAGTTCTTC. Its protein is CASSLKDSLNEQFF.

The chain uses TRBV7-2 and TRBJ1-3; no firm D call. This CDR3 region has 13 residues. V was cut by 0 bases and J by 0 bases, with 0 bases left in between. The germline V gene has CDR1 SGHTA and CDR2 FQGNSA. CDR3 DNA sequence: TGTGCCAGCAGCTTAGCCTCTGGAAACACCATATATTTT. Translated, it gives CASSLASGNTIYF.

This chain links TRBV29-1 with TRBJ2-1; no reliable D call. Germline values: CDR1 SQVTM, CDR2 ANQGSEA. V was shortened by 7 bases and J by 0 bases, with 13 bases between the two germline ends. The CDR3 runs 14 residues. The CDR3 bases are TGCAGCGGGTCTAGTGCCAGCTCCTACAATGAGCAGTTCTTC. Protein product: CSGSSASSYNEQFF.

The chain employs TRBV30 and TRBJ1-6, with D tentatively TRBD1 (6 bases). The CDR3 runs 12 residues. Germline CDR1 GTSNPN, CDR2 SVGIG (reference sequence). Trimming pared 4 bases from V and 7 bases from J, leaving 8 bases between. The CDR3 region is CAWMRGNSPLHF. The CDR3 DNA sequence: TGTGCCTGGATGAGGGGGAATTCACCCCTCCACTTT.

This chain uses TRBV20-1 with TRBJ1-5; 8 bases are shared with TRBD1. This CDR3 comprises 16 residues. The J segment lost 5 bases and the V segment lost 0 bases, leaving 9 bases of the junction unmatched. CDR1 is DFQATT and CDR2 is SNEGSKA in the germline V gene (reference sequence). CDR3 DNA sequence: TGCAGTGCTAGAGAGCGGGTGGACAGGGTGGATCAGCCCCAGCATTTT. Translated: CSARERVDRVDQPQHF.

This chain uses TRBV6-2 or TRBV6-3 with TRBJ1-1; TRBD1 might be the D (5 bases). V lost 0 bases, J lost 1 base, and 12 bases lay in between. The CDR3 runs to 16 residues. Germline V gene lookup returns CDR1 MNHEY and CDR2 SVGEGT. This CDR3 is CASSYSRAAENTEAFF. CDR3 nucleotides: TGTGCCAGCAGTTACTCCAGGGCGGCAGAGAACACTGAAGCTTTCTTT.

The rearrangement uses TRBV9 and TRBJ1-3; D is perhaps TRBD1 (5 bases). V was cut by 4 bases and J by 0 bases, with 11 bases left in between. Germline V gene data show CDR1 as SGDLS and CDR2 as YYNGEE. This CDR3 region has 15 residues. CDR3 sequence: CASSKGVLSGNTIYF. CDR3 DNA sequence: TGTGCCAGCAGCAAAGGGGTACTCTCTGGAAACACCATATATTTT. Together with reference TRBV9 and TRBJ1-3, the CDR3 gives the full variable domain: DSGVTQTPKHLITATGQRVTLRCSPRSGDLSVYWYQQSLDQGLQFLIQYYNGEERAKGNILERFSAQQFPDLHSELNLSSLELGDSALYFCASSKGVLSGNTIYFGEGSWLTVV.

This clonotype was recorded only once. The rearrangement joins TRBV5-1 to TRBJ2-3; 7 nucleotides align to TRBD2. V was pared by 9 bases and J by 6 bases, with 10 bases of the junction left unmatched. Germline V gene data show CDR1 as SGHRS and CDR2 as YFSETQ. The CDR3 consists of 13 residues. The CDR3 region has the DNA TGCGCCATTGCGGGGGAGCCGGGGGATACGCAGTATTTT. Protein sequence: CAIAGEPGDTQYF.

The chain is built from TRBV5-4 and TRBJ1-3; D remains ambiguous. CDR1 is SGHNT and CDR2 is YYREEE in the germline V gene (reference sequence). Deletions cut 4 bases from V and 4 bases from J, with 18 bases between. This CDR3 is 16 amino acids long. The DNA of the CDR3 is TGTGCCAGCAGCAGGTTGGAGGACGCGAGCGGAAACACCATATATTTT. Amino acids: CASSRLEDASGNTIYF.

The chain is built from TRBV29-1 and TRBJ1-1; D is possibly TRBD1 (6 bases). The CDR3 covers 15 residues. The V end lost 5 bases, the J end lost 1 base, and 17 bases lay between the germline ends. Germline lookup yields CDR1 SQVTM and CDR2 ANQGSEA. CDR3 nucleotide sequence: TGCAGCGTTATCCAGTCCGGGACAAAGAACACTGAAGCTTTCTTT. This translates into CSVIQSGTKNTEAFF.